These T cell receptor beta chains were read from a single sample in a study of T-cell reconstitution after alpha-beta-depleted transplantation in children. Each CDR3 protein gets one entry after TCRdb re-called the PCR reads with MiXCR. This sample has a few hundred thousand distinct CDR3 sequences, with about 12% found just once. The sample here was PBMCs from the stem cell graft donor, taken from the stem cell graft. The receptors were sampled from a human donor who donated a stem cell graft to a child with combined immunodeficiency. Both conserved end residues are part of each CDR3. The D gene is left open where the match is weak. Size is stated for part of the rows, as once, few or many counts, or as a class when the clone is expanded.

few,TRBJ2-2,.,TRBV4-1,CASSQDLGRGSNTGELFF,TGCGCCAGCAGCCAAGATCTAGGCAGAGGGTCGAACACCGGGGAGCTGTTTTTT
few,TRBJ1-3,.,TRBV12-3/TRBV12-4,CASLNNTIYF,TGTGCCAGCCTAAACAACACCATATATTTT
.,TRBJ2-1,TRBD2,TRBV9,CASSPRGLAGVPPYNEQFF,TGTGCCAGCAGCCCCCGAGGACTAGCGGGGGTCCCCCCCTACAATGAGCAGTTCTTC
few,TRBJ2-7,.,TRBV4-3,CASSQNFLGADEQYF,TGCGCCAGCAGCCAAAACTTCCTGGGGGCGGATGAGCAGTACTTC
few,TRBJ2-3,.,TRBV6-5,CASSSRASTDTQYF,TGTGCCAGCAGTTCCCGGGCTAGCACAGATACGCAGTATTTT
few,TRBJ2-7,TRBD2,TRBV29-1,CSALLSQRGGYEQYF,TGCAGCGCTCTCCTAAGTCAGCGGGGGGGATACGAGCAGTACTTC
few,TRBJ1-1,.,TRBV12-3/TRBV12-4,CASSPLGQGNTEAFF,TGTGCCAGCAGTCCCCTGGGGCAGGGGAACACTGAAGCTTTCTTT
.,TRBJ2-1,TRBD2,TRBV2,CASSGVGGLALPEQFF,TGTGCCAGCAGTGGGGTCGGGGGACTAGCATTACCTGAGCAGTTCTTC
.,TRBJ2-7,.,TRBV27,CASSFGGGFRYEQYF,TGTGCCAGCAGTTTTGGGGGCGGGTTTCGCTACGAGCAGTACTTC
many,TRBJ2-1,.,TRBV5-1,CASRNDWTTLNNEQFF,TGCGCCAGCAGGAACGACTGGACTACCCTTAACAATGAGCAGTTCTTC
few,TRBJ2-1,TRBD2,TRBV7-2,CASSAPTSGNRNEQFF,TGTGCCAGCAGCGCCCCGACTAGCGGGAACCGGAATGAGCAGTTCTTC
.,TRBJ2-7,.,TRBV4-3,CASSQDRLGGVTF,TGCGCCAGCAGCCAAGATCGTTTGGGGGGAGTGACTTTC
many,TRBJ2-3,.,TRBV18,CASSPQGLTDTQYF,TGTGCCAGCTCACCACAGGGCCTCACAGATACGCAGTATTTT
.,TRBJ2-5,.,TRBV6-2/TRBV6-3,CASSYLAEETQYF,TGTGCCAGCTCTTACCTAGCAGAAGAGACCCAGTACTTC
many,TRBJ2-1,.,TRBV29-1,CSARTVNINEQFF,TGCAGCGCTAGGACAGTAAATATTAATGAGCAGTTCTTC
.,TRBJ1-6,.,TRBV7-2,CASSLGGTASPLHF,TGTGCCAGCAGCTTAGGGGGAACGGCTTCACCCCTCCACTTT
few,TRBJ2-7,TRBD2,TRBV20-1,CSAVGGWGTNYEQYF,TGCAGTGCGGTTGGGGGATGGGGGACTAACTACGAGCAGTACTTC
many,TRBJ2-1,TRBD2,TRBV6-1,CASCRLSGRDEQFF,TGTGCCAGCTGTCGTCTGAGCGGGAGAGATGAGCAGTTCTTC
few,TRBJ2-3,.,TRBV6-5,CASSYTGGNTDTQYF,TGTGCCAGCAGTTACACAGGCGGGAACACAGATACGCAGTATTTT
.,TRBJ1-2,.,TRBV7-9,CASSLADDGYTF,TGTGCCAGCAGCTTAGCCGACGATGGCTACACCTTC
many,TRBJ1-1,.,TRBV5-1,CASSLAGTQNTEAFF,TGCGCCAGCAGCTTGGCCGGGACACAGAACACTGAAGCTTTCTTT
.,TRBJ1-4,.,TRBV27,CASSLRLDEKLFF,TGTGCCAGCAGTTTACGTCTCGATGAAAAACTGTTTTTT
.,TRBJ2-3,TRBD1,TRBV24-1,CATSDPPGQARVTDTQYF,TGTGCCACCAGTGATCCGCCGGGACAGGCGCGGGTGACAGATACGCAGTATTTT
.,TRBJ2-7,.,TRBV5-1,CASSFTRDSYEQYF,TGCGCCAGCAGCTTTACGCGGGACTCCTACGAGCAGTACTTC
few,TRBJ2-1,TRBD1,TRBV7-9,CASSKQGLLFNEQFF,TGTGCCAGCAGCAAACAGGGGTTGTTGTTCAATGAGCAGTTCTTC
.,TRBJ1-2,.,TRBV6-5,CASSSPGYGYTF,TGTGCCAGCAGCAGCCCGGGTTATGGCTACACCTTC
.,TRBJ2-1,TRBD2,TRBV6-2/TRBV6-3,CASSYGLAGAFYNEQFF,TGTGCCAGCAGTTACGGACTAGCGGGAGCGTTTTACAATGAGCAGTTCTTC
many,TRBJ2-5,.,TRBV12-3/TRBV12-4,CASSLEGTQYF,TGTGCCAGCAGTTTAGAGGGGACCCAGTACTTC
.,TRBJ2-2,.,TRBV29-1,CSALVGSTGELFF,TGCAGCGCCCTTGTTGGCAGCACCGGGGAGCTGTTTTTT
.,TRBJ2-2,.,TRBV27,CASSFLTRRGRDGELFF,TGTGCCAGCAGTTTCCTTACACGGAGGGGGCGCGACGGGGAGCTGTTTTTT
few,TRBJ2-7,.,TRBV11-3,CASRLGFTQYF,TGTGCCAGCAGGCTCGGTTTTACGCAGTACTTC
.,TRBJ2-7,TRBD2,TRBV7-2,CASSSTSGSSYEQYF,TGTGCCAGCAGCTCGACTAGCGGGAGCTCCTACGAGCAGTACTTC
few,TRBJ1-2,TRBD1,TRBV28,CATTRDRGGYTF,TGTGCCACCACCCGAGACAGGGGTGGCTACACCTTC
many,TRBJ1-2,.,TRBV7-8,CASSLEAGQPVYGYTF,TGTGCCAGCAGCTTAGAAGCGGGTCAGCCCGTCTATGGCTACACCTTC
.,TRBJ2-5,.,TRBV2,CASRGGELETQYF,TGTGCCAGCCGAGGAGGGGAGTTAGAGACCCAGTACTTC
few,TRBJ2-6,TRBD1,TRBV4-2,CASSPRDRVSGANVLTF,TGTGCCAGCAGCCCTAGGGACAGGGTCTCTGGGGCCAACGTCCTGACTTTC
.,TRBJ1-4,.,TRBV5-4,CASSLAGTGNEKLFF,TGTGCCAGCAGCTTGGCTGGGACTGGTAATGAAAAACTGTTTTTT
.,TRBJ2-7,.,TRBV6-2/TRBV6-3,CASSKAQTDPGFSEQYF,TGTGCCAGCAGTAAAGCCCAGACAGACCCGGGCTTCTCCGAGCAGTACTTC
.,TRBJ2-1,TRBD2,TRBV20-1,CSQLPGLAGGNEQFF,TGCAGTCAACTCCCGGGACTAGCGGGAGGCAATGAGCAGTTCTTC
.,TRBJ2-1,.,TRBV12-3/TRBV12-4,CASSFLRDDNEQFF,TGTGCCAGCAGTTTCTTGCGGGATGACAATGAGCAGTTCTTC
few,TRBJ2-7,.,TRBV5-1,CASSRGYGRNSYEQYF,TGCGCCAGCAGCCGGGGGTACGGACGGAACTCCTACGAGCAGTACTTC
many,TRBJ2-3,.,TRBV29-1,CSVENFWTRTKGGDADTQYF,TGCAGCGTTGAAAATTTCTGGACAAGGACCAAGGGGGGTGACGCAGATACGCAGTATTTT
.,TRBJ1-1,.,TRBV27,CASSHPSGGAGTEAFF,TGTGCCAGCAGTCACCCCTCCGGGGGCGCAGGGACTGAAGCTTTCTTT
once,TRBJ1-2,.,TRBV20-1,CSAKGINYGYTF,TGCAGTGCTAAGGGGATTAACTATGGCTACACCTTC
.,TRBJ2-3,.,TRBV20-1,CSAGSLALTDTQYF,TGCAGTGCCGGAAGTTTAGCTCTGACAGATACGCAGTATTTT
.,TRBJ2-7,.,TRBV7-3,CASSPQWGSHEQYF,TGTGCCAGCAGTCCCCAGTGGGGTTCCCACGAGCAGTACTTC
.,TRBJ2-1,TRBD2,TRBV20-1,CSARAPGLAGANEQFF,TGCAGTGCTAGAGCTCCAGGACTAGCGGGGGCTAATGAGCAGTTCTTC
.,TRBJ2-4,.,TRBV7-9,CASSTTGNIQYF,TGTGCCAGCAGCACTACAGGAAACATTCAGTACTTC
many,TRBJ1-2,TRBD1,TRBV12-3/TRBV12-4,CASSSSPLYQGADYGYTF,TGTGCCAGCAGTTCTTCCCCCCTTTATCAGGGGGCAGACTATGGCTACACCTTC
.,TRBJ2-7,TRBD2,TRBV7-3,CASSLLPTSGNFIYEQYF,TGTGCCAGCAGCTTACTCCCGACTAGCGGCAACTTCATTTACGAGCAGTACTTC
few,TRBJ1-4,.,TRBV6-6,CASSHKDEKLFF,TGTGCCAGCAGCCACAAAGATGAAAAACTGTTTTTT
few,TRBJ2-5,.,TRBV9,CASSVEGTQYF,TGTGCCAGCAGCGTAGAGGGGACCCAGTACTTC